This is a list of T cell receptor beta chains from one sample in a study of OX40 agonist ivuxolimab in advanced cancers. Sequencing was performed with immunoSEQ multiplex PCR; in TCRdb, only in-frame clones are kept and a portion is missing. Of tens of thousands of clones listed, 80% to 90% are singletons. The specimen comprised CD4+ or CD8+ T cells sorted from blood, sampled in a trial of the OX40 agonist ivuxolimab. The receptors were gathered from an adult with an advanced solid tumor such as melanoma, head and neck, liver or kidney cancer. CDR3s include the opening cysteine and the closing phenylalanine or tryptophan. The order of the fields is clone size, J gene, V gene, D gene, CDR3 DNA, CDR3 protein. The D gene is left open where the match is weak. Size is omitted from some rows. Given values are once, few, many or a class for expanded clones.

>NA|TRBJ2-1|TRBV19|NA
TGTGCCAGTAGTACCGGACTGCGCTCCTACAATGAGCAGTTCTTC
CASSTGLRSYNEQFF
>NA|TRBJ2-2|TRBV29-1|NA
TGCAGCGTGTTCGGGCCCACCGGGGAGCTGTTTTTT
CSVFGPTGELFF
>NA|TRBJ2-7|TRBV5-4|NA
TGTGCCAGCAGCTTGTGGCAGTCCTACGAGCAGTACTTC
CASSLWQSYEQYF
>NA|TRBJ2-1|TRBV27|TRBD2
TGTGCCAGCAGTCTTTGGACTAGCGGGACTAATGAGCAGTTCTTC
CASSLWTSGTNEQFF
>few|TRBJ1-1|TRBV7-3|NA
TGTGCCAGCAGCTTAACGCGTGTCGCGAACACTGAAGCTTTCTTT
CASSLTRVANTEAFF
>NA|TRBJ2-7|TRBV5-1|TRBD1
TGCGCCAGCAGCTTGGAGGGGGCCAACGAGCAGTACTTC
CASSLEGANEQYF
>NA|TRBJ1-2|TRBV7-6|NA
TGTGCCAGCAGCCCATTCTCCGGCACCGTCTATGGCTACACCTTC
CASSPFSGTVYGYTF
>NA|TRBJ1-6|TRBV27|NA
TGTGCCAGCAGTTTATCCGGGAATTCACCCCTCCACTTT
CASSLSGNSPLHF
>NA|TRBJ2-5|TRBV13|NA
TGTGCCAGCAGCTTAGGGCAATTAGAGACCCAGTACTTC
CASSLGQLETQYF
>NA|TRBJ2-1|TRBV11-2|TRBD2
TGTGCCAGCAGCTTTCTAGCGGGGTCCTACAATGAGCAGTTCTTC
CASSFLAGSYNEQFF
>NA|TRBJ2-1|TRBV10-3|NA
TGTGCCATCAGCATGCTGAACGTTGGAGCGGACGACTCCTACAATGAGCAGTTCTTC
CAISMLNVGADDSYNEQFF
>NA|TRBJ1-1|TRBV29-1|NA
TGCAGCGTTGGGTCGAACACTGAAGCTTTCTTT
CSVGSNTEAFF
>NA|TRBJ1-1|TRBV5-5|NA
TGTGCCAGCAGCTTGGAATGGGGGCTGGTCACTGAAGCTTTCTTT
CASSLEWGLVTEAFF
>once|TRBJ2-5|TRBV5-1|NA
TGCGCCAGCAGCTGGGACGAGAAGAGAGAGACCCAGTACTTC
CASSWDEKRETQYF
>NA|TRBJ1-4|TRBV19|NA
TGTGCCAGTAGTTTTCAGGGGTGGGAAAAACTGTTTTTT
CASSFQGWEKLFF
>NA|TRBJ2-7|TRBV7-9|NA
TGTGCCAGCAGCTTAGATGCCTACGAGCAGTACTTC
CASSLDAYEQYF
>NA|TRBJ1-1|TRBV9|TRBD1
TGTGCCAGCAGCGTAGTCCTACAGGGGGCTGAAGCTTTCTTT
CASSVVLQGAEAFF
>NA|TRBJ1-4|TRBV28|NA
TGTGCCAGCCTATCCCCGCGGCTGATTAATGAAAAACTGTTTTTT
CASLSPRLINEKLFF
>NA|TRBJ2-2|TRBV6-5|NA
TGTGCCAGCAGCCTCGGACTGGCCGGGGAGCTGTTTTTT
CASSLGLAGELFF
>NA|TRBJ1-1|TRBV27|NA
TGTGCCAGCAGTTTTTGGGGCGACAGTAACACTGAAGCTTTCTTT
CASSFWGDSNTEAFF
>once|TRBJ1-1|TRBV4-1|NA
TGCGCCAGCAGCCAAGTAAACGGGAACACTGAAGCTTTCTTT
CASSQVNGNTEAFF
>NA|TRBJ1-1|TRBV7-9|NA
TGTGCCAGCAGCTTTGGGGGAAGGGGCGAAGCTTTCTTT
CASSFGGRGEAFF
>once|TRBJ1-1|TRBV10-2|NA
TGCGCCAGCAGCACCAGAGGGGATCGTGAGGCTTTCTTT
CASSTRGDREAFF
>once|TRBJ1-1|TRBV5-1|NA
TGCGCCAGCAGCCCGGACGGAGGAGGAATGAACACTGAAGCTTTCTTT
CASSPDGGGMNTEAFF
>NA|TRBJ2-7|TRBV6-5|NA
TGTGCCAGCAGTTACCATTCGGACAGTCCCTACGAGCAGTACTTC
CASSYHSDSPYEQYF
>NA|TRBJ1-1|TRBV28|TRBD1
TGTGCCAGCAGTACGTACCCCGGGACAGGGGACAAGGCTTTCTTT
CASSTYPGTGDKAFF
>once|TRBJ2-3|TRBV2|NA
TGTGCCAGCATGTCGATAACGGGCACAGATACGCAGTATTTT
CASMSITGTDTQYF
>NA|TRBJ2-7|TRBV27|TRBD2
TGTGCCAGCAGTCCGCTCGGGGGGAGGAGTGGCGAGCAGTACTTC
CASSPLGGRSGEQYF
>NA|TRBJ1-2|TRBV6-1|TRBD1
TGTGCCAGCAGTGATTTCTGGGACAGGGAGGTCGGCTACACCTTC
CASSDFWDREVGYTF
>NA|TRBJ2-1|TRBV15|TRBD2
TGTGCCACCAGCAGGAGGGCGGGAGGGGCGTCCTACAATGAGCAGTTCTTC
CATSRRAGGASYNEQFF
>once|TRBJ2-7|TRBV5-5|NA
TGTGCCAGCAGCTTGAGCCCCGGGCCCTACGAGCAGTACTTC
CASSLSPGPYEQYF
>NA|TRBJ2-3|TRBV7-6|NA
TGTGCCAGCAGCTTAGAGATCTTAGGAGGAGGTCACACAGATACGCAGTATTTT
CASSLEILGGGHTDTQYF
>NA|TRBJ1-1|TRBV4-2|NA
TGTGCCAGCTTAACGACAGGGAACACTGAAGCTTTCTTT
CASLTTGNTEAFF
>NA|TRBJ1-5|TRBV27|TRBD1
TGTGCCAGCAGTGGAGACAGGGGGGATCAGCCCCAGCATTTT
CASSGDRGDQPQHF
>once|TRBJ2-7|TRBV7-6|NA
TGTGCCGGCAGCCTAGAACTCTCCTACGAGCAGTACTTC
CAGSLELSYEQYF
>NA|TRBJ2-1|TRBV7-2|TRBD2
TGTGCCAGCAGCCCCGGCGGATGGCGGGAGTACAATGAGCAGTTCTTC
CASSPGGWREYNEQFF
>NA|TRBJ1-6|TRBV7-8|TRBD1
TGTGCCAGCAGCCAACCCGGACAGGGCTATTATTCACCCCTCCACTTT
CASSQPGQGYYSPLHF
>NA|TRBJ2-7|TRBV5-1|NA
TGCGCCAGCAGCTTGGATCAGGGGAGGTCTTACGAGCAGTACTTC
CASSLDQGRSYEQYF
>NA|TRBJ2-6|TRBV5-1|NA
TGCGCCAGCAGACGACGTCCGGAGGGCTCTGGGGCCAACGTCCTGACTTTC
CASRRRPEGSGANVLTF
>NA|TRBJ2-3|TRBV19|NA
TGTGCCAGTAGCCAGGGGACAGATACGCAGTATTTT
CASSQGTDTQYF
>NA|TRBJ2-7|TRBV4-1|NA
TGCGCCAGCAGCCAAGAGGTGACTAGCTCCTACGAGCAGTACTTC
CASSQEVTSSYEQYF
>NA|TRBJ2-7|TRBV7-9|TRBD1
TGTGCCAGCAGCTTAGAATCTGGGGACAGGGGGCGCGAGCAGTACTTC
CASSLESGDRGREQYF
>NA|TRBJ2-7|TRBV27|NA
TGTGCCAGCAGTTACCTTGTTGGGGGGGGGCCTGGCTACGAGCAGTACTTC
CASSYLVGGGPGYEQYF
>NA|TRBJ1-1|TRBV5-1|NA
TGCGCCAGCAGCTTGGAAGTGTCGAACACTGAAGCTTTCTTT
CASSLEVSNTEAFF
>NA|TRBJ2-2|TRBV19|TRBD1
TGTGCCAGTAGAGGGACAGCGAACACCGGGGAGCTGTTTTTT
CASRGTANTGELFF
>NA|TRBJ2-7|TRBV7-9|TRBD2
TGTGCCAGCAGCGCCCGACTAGCGGGGGGGCATGAGCAGTACTTC
CASSARLAGGHEQYF
>NA|TRBJ2-2|TRBV9|NA
TGTGCCAGCAGCGTAGCAATTCGGGGAAACACCGGGGAGCTGTTTTTT
CASSVAIRGNTGELFF